This T cell receptor (beta chain) is drawn from a study of cytomegalovirus exposure and HLA in healthy donors. Healthy individuals who donated bone marrow served as the donors. The CDR3 is made up of 15 amino acids. V was clipped by 5 bases and J by 2 bases, with 13 bases between them. CDR1 is MDHEN and CDR2 is SYDVKM in the germline V gene. The PCR had 60 Vbeta and 13 Jbeta primers. Clones were sequenced by immunoSEQ multiplex PCR, and TCRdb holds only the in-frame ones, with some missing. The table records 60,000 to 75,000 clones, around 74% of them present only once. This TCR was sampled from a woman in her twenties or thirties in good health and CMV-seropositive. J is TRBJ1-5 and V is TRBV28, with unresolved D. The sample consisted of PBMCs. For the CDR3, the DNA is TGTGCCAGCAGTAACCGCGGGCAGGGCAATCAGCCCCAGCATTTT. Translating gives CASSNRGQGNQPQHF.